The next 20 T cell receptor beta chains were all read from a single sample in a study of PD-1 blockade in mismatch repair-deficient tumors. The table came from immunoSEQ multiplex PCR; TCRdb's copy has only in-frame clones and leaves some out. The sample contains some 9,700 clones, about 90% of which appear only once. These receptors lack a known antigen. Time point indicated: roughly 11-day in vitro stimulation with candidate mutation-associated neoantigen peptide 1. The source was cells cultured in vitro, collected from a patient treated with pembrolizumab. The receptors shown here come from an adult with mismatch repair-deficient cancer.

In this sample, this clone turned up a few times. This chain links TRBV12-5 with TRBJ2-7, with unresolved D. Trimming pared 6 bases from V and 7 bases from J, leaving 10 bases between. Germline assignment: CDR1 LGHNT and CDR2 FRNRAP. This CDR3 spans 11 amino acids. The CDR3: CASGEFLEQYF. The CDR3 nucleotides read TGTGCTAGTGGAGAATTTCTTGAGCAGTACTTC.

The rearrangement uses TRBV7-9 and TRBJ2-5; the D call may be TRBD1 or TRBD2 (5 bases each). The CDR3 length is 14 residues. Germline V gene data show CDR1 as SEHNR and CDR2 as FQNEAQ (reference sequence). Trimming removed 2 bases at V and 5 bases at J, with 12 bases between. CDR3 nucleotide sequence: TGTGCCAGCAGCTTAAGGGACCCAATGGAGACCCAGTACTTC. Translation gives CASSLRDPMETQYF.

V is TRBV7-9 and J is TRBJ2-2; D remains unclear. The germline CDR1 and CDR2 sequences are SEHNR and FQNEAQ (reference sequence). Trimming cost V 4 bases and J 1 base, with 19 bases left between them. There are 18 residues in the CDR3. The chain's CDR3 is CASSSPASSGVNTGELFF. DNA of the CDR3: TGTGCCAGCAGCTCCCCTGCCTCTAGTGGAGTGAACACCGGGGAGCTGTTTTTT.

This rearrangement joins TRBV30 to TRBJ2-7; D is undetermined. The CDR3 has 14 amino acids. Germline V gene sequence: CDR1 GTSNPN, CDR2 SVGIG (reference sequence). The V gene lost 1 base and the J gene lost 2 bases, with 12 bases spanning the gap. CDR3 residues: CAWSGSLSAYEQYF. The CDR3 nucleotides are TGTGCCTGGAGTGGGTCCTTATCTGCCTACGAGCAGTACTTC.

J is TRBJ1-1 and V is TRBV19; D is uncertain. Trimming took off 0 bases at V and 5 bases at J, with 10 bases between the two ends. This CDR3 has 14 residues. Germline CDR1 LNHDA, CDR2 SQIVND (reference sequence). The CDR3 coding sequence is TGTGCCAGTAGTATAGAGGGTTTCGGGACTGAAGCTTTCTTT. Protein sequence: CASSIEGFGTEAFF.

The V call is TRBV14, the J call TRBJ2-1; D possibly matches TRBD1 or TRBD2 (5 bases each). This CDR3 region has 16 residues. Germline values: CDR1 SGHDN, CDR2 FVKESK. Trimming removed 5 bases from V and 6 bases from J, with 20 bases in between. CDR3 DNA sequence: TGTGCCAGCAGCTCGAACCGGGACGCCCCCAGCAATGAGCAGTTCTTC. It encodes CASSSNRDAPSNEQFF. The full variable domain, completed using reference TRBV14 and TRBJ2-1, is EAGVTQFPSHSVIEKGQTVTLRCDPISGHDNLYWYRRVMGKEIKFLLHFVKESKQDESGMPNNRFLAERTGGTYSTLKVQPAELEDSGVYFCASSSNRDAPSNEQFFGPGTRLTVL.

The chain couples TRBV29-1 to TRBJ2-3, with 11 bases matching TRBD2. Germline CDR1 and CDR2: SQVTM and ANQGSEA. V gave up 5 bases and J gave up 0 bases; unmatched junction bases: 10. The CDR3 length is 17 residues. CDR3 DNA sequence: TGCAGCGTTAATGGGCTAGCGGGAGGAGAAAGCACAGATACGCAGTATTTT. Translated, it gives CSVNGLAGGESTDTQYF.

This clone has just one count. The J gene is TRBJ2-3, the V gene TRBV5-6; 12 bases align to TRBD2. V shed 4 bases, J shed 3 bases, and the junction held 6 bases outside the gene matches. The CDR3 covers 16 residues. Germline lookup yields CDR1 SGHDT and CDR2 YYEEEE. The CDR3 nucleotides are TGTGCCAGCAGCCCCCGGACTAGCGGGATGACAGATACGCAGTATTTT. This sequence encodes CASSPRTSGMTDTQYF.

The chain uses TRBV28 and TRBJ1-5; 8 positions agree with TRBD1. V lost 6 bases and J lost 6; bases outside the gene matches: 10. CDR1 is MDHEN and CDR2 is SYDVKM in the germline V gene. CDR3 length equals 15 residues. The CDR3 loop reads CASSYRTGLGQPQHF. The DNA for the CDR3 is TGTGCCAGCAGCTACCGGACAGGGCTTGGTCAGCCCCAGCATTTT.

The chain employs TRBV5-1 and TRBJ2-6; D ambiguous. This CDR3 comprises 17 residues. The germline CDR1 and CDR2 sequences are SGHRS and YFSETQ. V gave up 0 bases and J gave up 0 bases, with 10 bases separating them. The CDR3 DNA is TGCGCCAGCAGCTTGGGACCAGCAAGCTCTGGGGCCAACGTCCTGACTTTC. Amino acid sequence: CASSLGPASSGANVLTF.

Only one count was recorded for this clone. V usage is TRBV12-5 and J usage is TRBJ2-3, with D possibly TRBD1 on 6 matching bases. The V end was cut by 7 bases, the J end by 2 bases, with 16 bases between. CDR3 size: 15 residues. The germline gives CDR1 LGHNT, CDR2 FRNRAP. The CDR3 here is CASATDSAYTDTQYF. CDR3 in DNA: TGTGCTAGTGCCACGGACAGCGCTTACACAGATACGCAGTATTTT.

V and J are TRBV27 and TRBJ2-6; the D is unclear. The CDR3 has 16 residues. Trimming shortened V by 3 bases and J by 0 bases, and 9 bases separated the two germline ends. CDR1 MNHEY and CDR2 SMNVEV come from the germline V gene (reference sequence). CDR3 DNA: TGTGCCAGCAGTTTGGCTTTCGGCTCTGGGGCCAACGTCCTGACTTTC. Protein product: CASSLAFGSGANVLTF.

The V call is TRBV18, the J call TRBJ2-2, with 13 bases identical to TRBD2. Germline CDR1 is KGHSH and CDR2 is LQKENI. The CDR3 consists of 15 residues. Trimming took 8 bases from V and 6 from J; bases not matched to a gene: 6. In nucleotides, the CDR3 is TGTGCCAGCCGGACTAGCGGGAGTATGGCCGGGGAGCTGTTTTTT. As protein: CASRTSGSMAGELFF.

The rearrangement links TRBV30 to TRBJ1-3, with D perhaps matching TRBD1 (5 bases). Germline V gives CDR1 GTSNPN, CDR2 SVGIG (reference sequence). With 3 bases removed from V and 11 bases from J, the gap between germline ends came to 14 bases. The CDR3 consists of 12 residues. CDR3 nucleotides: TGTGCCTGGAGAAGGGACGTAGGGGCCATATATTTT. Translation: CAWRRDVGAIYF.

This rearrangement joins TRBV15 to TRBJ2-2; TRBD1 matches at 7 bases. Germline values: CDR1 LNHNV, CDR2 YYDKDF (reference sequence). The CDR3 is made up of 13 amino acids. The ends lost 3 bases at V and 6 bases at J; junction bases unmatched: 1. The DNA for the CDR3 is TGTGCCACCAGCAGTGACAGGGCCGGGGAGCTGTTTTTT. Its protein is CATSSDRAGELFF.

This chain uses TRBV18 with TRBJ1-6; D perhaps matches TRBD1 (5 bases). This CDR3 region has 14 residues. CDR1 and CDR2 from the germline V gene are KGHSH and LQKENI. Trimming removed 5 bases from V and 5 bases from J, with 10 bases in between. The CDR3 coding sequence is TGTGCCAGCTCAGGCCAGGGAAATAATTCACCCCTCCACTTT. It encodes CASSGQGNNSPLHF.

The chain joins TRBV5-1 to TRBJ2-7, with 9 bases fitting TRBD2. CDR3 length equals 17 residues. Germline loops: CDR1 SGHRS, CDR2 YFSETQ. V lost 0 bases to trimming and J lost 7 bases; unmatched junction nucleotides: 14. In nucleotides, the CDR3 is TGCGCCAGCAGCTTGGTTAGCGGGAGAGAAGTTGGAATGGAGCAGTACTTC. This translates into CASSLVSGREVGMEQYF.

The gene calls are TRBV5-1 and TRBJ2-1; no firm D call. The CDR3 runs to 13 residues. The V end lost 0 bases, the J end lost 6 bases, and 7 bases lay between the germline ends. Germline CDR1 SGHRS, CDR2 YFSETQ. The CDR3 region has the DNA TGCGCCAGCAGCTTGGCTCCTGCCAATGAGCAGTTCTTC. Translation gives CASSLAPANEQFF.

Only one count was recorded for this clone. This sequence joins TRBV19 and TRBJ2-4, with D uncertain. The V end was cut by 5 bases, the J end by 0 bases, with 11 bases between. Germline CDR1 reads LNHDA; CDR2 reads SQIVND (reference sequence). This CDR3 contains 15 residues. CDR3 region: CASSPKTLAKNIQYF. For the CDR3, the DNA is TGTGCCAGTAGTCCCAAGACTCTAGCCAAAAACATTCAGTACTTC. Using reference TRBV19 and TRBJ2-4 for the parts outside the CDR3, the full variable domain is DGGITQSPKYLFRKEGQNVTLSCEQNLNHDAMYWYRQDPGQGLRLIYYSQIVNDFQKGDIAEGYSVSREKKESFPLTVTSAQKNPTAFYLCASSPKTLAKNIQYFGAGTRLSVL.

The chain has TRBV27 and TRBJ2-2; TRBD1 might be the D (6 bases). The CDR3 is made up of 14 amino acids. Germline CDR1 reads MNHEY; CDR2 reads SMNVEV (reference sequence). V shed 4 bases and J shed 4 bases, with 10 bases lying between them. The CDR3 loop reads CASSSGQSTGELFF. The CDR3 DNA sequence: TGTGCCAGCAGTTCCGGACAGAGCACCGGGGAGCTGTTTTTT.